The 15 T cell receptor beta chains in this list originate from one sample, sequenced in a study of T cell repertoires in cytomegalovirus infection. Which antigens these TCRs recognize remains unknown. In TCRdb, the reads were re-called with MiXCR into one record per CDR3 protein. The repertoire holds approximately 1,000,000 distinct CDR3 sequences, with approximately 33% as singletons. Material: cultured CD8+ T cells from PBMCs, obtained from culture after CMV antigen stimulation. These receptors were collected from a human donor in good health (CMV status not recorded). Some clones in this sample may be carry-over from other donors' samples.

V usage is TRBV12-3 or TRBV12-4 and J usage is TRBJ1-2; 7 positions agree with TRBD1. This CDR3 has 19 residues. The V and J ends lost 5 bases and 2 bases, in that order; junction bases with no gene match: 20. CDR3 region: CASSNLTGRGVILNYGYTF. CDR3 DNA: TGTGCCAGCAGTAATCTGACAGGGAGAGGAGTCATATTGAACTATGGCTACACCTTC.

The chain couples TRBV2 to TRBJ2-3; 8 positions agree with TRBD2. Germline assignment: CDR1 SNHLY and CDR2 FYNNEI. With 4 bases clipped from V and 0 bases from J, the junction kept 9 bases outside the gene matches. The CDR3 extends over 17 amino acids. The CDR3 nucleotides are TGTGCCAGCAGTGTTGAGACTAGCGTCACTAGCACAGATACGCAGTATTTT. Its protein product is CASSVETSVTSTDTQYF.

This clonotype has a count of ten or more. The V gene is TRBV7-8, the J gene TRBJ2-5, with 7 bases fitting TRBD2. Germline values: CDR1 SGHVS, CDR2 FQNEAQ. This CDR3 is 16 amino acids long. The V segment lost 1 base and the J segment 5 bases; nucleotides outside the gene matches: 10. This CDR3 is CASSLDGAGWKETQYF. Written as DNA, the CDR3 is TGTGCCAGCAGCTTAGACGGAGCGGGGTGGAAGGAGACCCAGTACTTC.

Concerning this clonotype itself: One end of the junction fails to match germline, which may point to a read error. The chain employs TRBV7-4 and TRBJ1-2; 8 nucleotides agree with TRBD1. There are 15 residues in the CDR3. Germline CDR1 is SGHVT and CDR2 is SQSDAQ. The CDR3 nucleotides are TGTGTCAGCAGCGCAACGCAGGGGGCACGAGATGGCTACACCTTC. Protein: CVSSATQGARDGYTF.

This clonotype was seen at least ten times. The V gene is TRBV7-9, the J gene TRBJ2-2, with 7 bases matching TRBD2. Unmatched junction bases numbered 1, after V lost 1 base and J lost 2 bases. This CDR3 has 15 residues. The germline gives CDR1 SEHNR, CDR2 FQNEAQ (reference sequence). Here the CDR3 DNA reads TGTGCCAGCAGCTTAGTAGCGGGTAACACCGGGGAGCTGTTTTTT. Its translation: CASSLVAGNTGELFF.

This clonotype has more than one count but fewer than ten. The rearrangement links TRBV10-3 to TRBJ2-7, with D unresolved. The CDR3 runs to 15 residues. Trimming cost V 3 bases and J 0 bases, with 12 bases left between them. The V gene's germline CDR1 is ENHRY and CDR2 SYGVKD. The CDR3 loop reads CAISEPAQLSYEQYF. CDR3 nucleotides: TGTGCCATCAGTGAACCCGCTCAGCTCTCCTACGAGCAGTACTTC.

The V gene is TRBV2, the J gene TRBJ1-6, with D hard to call. Trimming took 3 bases from V and 8 from J, leaving 11 bases between them. Germline CDR1 and CDR2: SNHLY and FYNNEI. The CDR3 covers 14 residues. The CDR3 region is CASSDTGEDSPLHF. The DNA for the CDR3 is TGTGCCAGCAGTGATACCGGGGAAGATTCACCCCTCCACTTT.

The chain links TRBV5-6 to TRBJ2-7; weak D call: TRBD1 (6 bases). Germline values: CDR1 SGHDT, CDR2 YYEEEE. This CDR3 contains 13 residues. The V end lost 0 bases, the J end lost 3 bases, and 7 bases lay between the germline ends. The CDR3 bases are TGTGCCAGCAGCTTGGGACAGGACTACGAGCAGTACGTC. The encoded protein is CASSLGQDYEQYV.

The V call is TRBV28, the J call TRBJ2-3, with 9 bases that match TRBD1. This CDR3 comprises 15 residues. The germline gives CDR1 MDHEN, CDR2 SYDVKM. The ends lost 4 bases at V and 4 bases at J; junction bases unmatched: 6. The CDR3 DNA reads as TGTGCCAGCAGTTATAGGACAGGGGATCCAGATACGCAGTATTTT. Translation: CASSYRTGDPDTQYF.

Ten or more counts support this clonotype. The chain couples TRBV7-2 to TRBJ2-7; 8 nucleotides match TRBD1. Germline V lookup: CDR1 SGHTA, CDR2 FQGNSA. The V gene end was trimmed by 5 bases and the J gene end by 2 bases; junction bases not matched to a gene: 20. CDR3 length equals 19 residues. CDR3 loop: CASSPSGGQDEFYPYEQYV. The DNA of the CDR3 is TGTGCCAGCAGCCCTAGTGGGGGACAGGATGAGTTTTACCCCTACGAGCAGTACGTC.

This clonotype was found many times. The chain is built from TRBV7-2 and TRBJ1-6; D uncertain. The V and J ends lost 4 bases and 6 bases respectively, with 19 bases between them. This CDR3 has 17 residues. Germline-derived CDR1 and CDR2 are SGHTA and FQGNSA. DNA for the CDR3: TGTGCCAGCAGCTCCCCCGAAGGTGCAGCCCGTAATTCACCCCTCCACTTT. Its translation: CASSSPEGAARNSPLHF.

In its sample, this clonotype was seen many times. The gene calls are TRBV7-2 and TRBJ2-3, with no clear D. Germline loops: CDR1 SGHTA, CDR2 FQGNSA. This CDR3 is built from 12 residues. Between the trimmed V and J ends, which lost 3 bases and 7 bases, there was a span of 8 bases. The CDR3 DNA reads TGTGCCAGCAGCTTTGTTCGGCATACGCAGTATTTT. Its protein product is CASSFVRHTQYF.

This clonotype was observed a few times. The chain combines TRBV7-9 with TRBJ1-1, with a possible D match to TRBD1 (5 bases). Germline V gives CDR1 SEHNR, CDR2 FQNEAQ (reference sequence). The CDR3 is 14 residues long. V lost 4 bases and J lost 3, with 12 bases in between. The CDR3 is CASSSTQGHTEAFF. The CDR3 DNA follows: TGTGCCAGCAGCTCAACTCAGGGCCACACTGAAGCTTTCTTT. The full variable domain, with the rest looked up from reference TRBV7-9 and TRBJ1-1, is DTGVSQNPRHKITKRGQNVTFRCDPISEHNRLYWYRQTLGQGPEFLTYFQNEAQLEKSRLLSDRFSAERPKGSFSTLEIQRTEQGDSAMYLCASSSTQGHTEAFFGQGTRLTVV.

The chain links TRBV5-6 to TRBJ1-3; no definite D call. CDR3 length: 15 amino acids. CDR1 SGHDT and CDR2 YYEEEE come from the germline V gene. Deletions cut 1 base from V and 0 bases from J, with 8 bases between. In DNA, the CDR3 is TGTGCCAGCAGCTTGTATTGGGACTCTGGAAACACCATATATTTT. It encodes CASSLYWDSGNTIYF.

The rearrangement uses TRBV27 and TRBJ2-7; no reliable D call. The V and J ends lost 6 bases and 0 bases respectively, with 24 bases between them. The CDR3 runs 18 residues. The germline CDR1 and CDR2 sequences are MNHEY and SMNVEV (reference sequence). The CDR3 here is CASSPTPGPETYSYEQYF. Here the CDR3 DNA reads TGTGCCAGCAGCCCAACCCCCGGGCCGGAGACCTACTCCTACGAGCAGTACTTC.